This T cell receptor (beta chain) was sequenced in a study of spatial heterogeneity in lung cancer. Overall study: Sequences of the beta chain were consistently detected in greater numbers than alpha-chain sequences. In the raw reads, each unique TCR and UMI combination was present more than ten times on average.

Every TCR cDNA molecule bore its own unique molecular identifier. MiXCR was run by TCRdb on the 5' RACE reads, yielding one entry per CDR3 protein. Of tens of thousands of distinct CDR3 sequences listed, 10% to 15% are singletons. This clonotype was observed a few times. The antigen is undetermined. Study-wide findings and caveats: More often at tumor resection than at routine follow-up, ubiquitous expanded tumor TCRs were detected in the blood.

The time point here: sample taken at primary tumor resection. The authors sequenced whole RNA from tumor, nontumor lung or frozen PBMC without sorting. The CDR3 runs 14 residues. Germline CDR1 reads GTSNPN; CDR2 reads SVGIG (reference sequence). The V gene lost 2 bases and the J gene lost 5 bases, with 12 bases spanning the gap. The sample was PBMCs, taken at surgery. The chain carries TRBV30 and TRBJ1-4; weak D call: TRBD1 (5 bases). The receptor was isolated from a male donor with early-stage non-small cell lung cancer. The CDR3 reads CAWSPGGRNEKLFF. The CDR3 DNA follows: TGTGCCTGGAGTCCCGGGGGGAGGAATGAAAAACTGTTTTTT.